Given below is one T cell receptor beta chain in context. Its antigen is still unknown. These data come from a study of a mutant IDH1 vaccine in newly diagnosed glioma. Study overall: Vaccine dosing followed radiotherapy by 4-6 weeks, or accompanied temozolomide cycles.

As to time point: week 23, last vaccination. What each vaccine dose contained was 300 ug of mutant IDH1 20-mer peptide, accompanied by topical imiquimod. The junction had 2 bases not matched to a gene; V was cut back by 7 bases and J by 0 bases. Germline CDR1 ENHRY, CDR2 SYGVKD. This CDR3 contains 14 residues. Generated by immunoSEQ multiplex PCR, the TCRdb table keeps only in-frame clones and is missing some. This table holds about 29,000 clones, approximately 80% found once. The sequenced sample was PBMCs, obtained from a glioma patient whose treatment included an IDH1 peptide vaccine. The chain is built from TRBV10-3 and TRBJ1-4, with 7 bases lining up with TRBD1. The sequence derives from a woman aged 18-30 years with glioma. Written as DNA, the CDR3 is TGTGCCATCAAGGGGACAGCAACTAATGAAAAACTGTTTTTT. Translation gives CAIKGTATNEKLFF.